The 28 T cell receptor beta chains listed next were all sequenced from one sample in a study of PD-L1 blockade in urothelial cancer. Repertoires were generated with immunoSEQ multiplex PCR, while TCRdb's copy carries only in-frame clones and drops some. This table has tens of thousands of clones, around 90% appearing once. Time point in this sample: pretreatment peripheral blood. The sequencing here drew on PBMCs, taken around atezolizumab (anti-PD-L1) treatment. The receptor source for this set is a man in his 60s with urothelial cancer.

V gene TRBV4-1 combines with J gene TRBJ2-3; 9 bases line up with TRBD2. The trim removed 5 bases at V and 4 bases at J, leaving 4 bases unmatched. This CDR3 is 14 amino acids long. Germline V gives CDR1 MGHRA, CDR2 YSYEKL. The CDR3 DNA reads as TGCGCCAGCAGCGTGCTAGCGGGGCCAGATACGCAGTATTTT. Amino acids: CASSVLAGPDTQYF.

This chain uses TRBV11-2 with TRBJ2-7, with D possibly being TRBD2 (6 bases). V lost 6 bases and J lost 0, with 12 bases in between. The germline V gene encodes CDR1 SGHAT and CDR2 FQNNGV. The CDR3 totals 14 residues. The CDR3, as DNA: TGTGCCAGCAGTGGGGCGGGGTACTCCTACGAGCAGTACTTC. This translates into CASSGAGYSYEQYF.

The V and J genes are TRBV15 and TRBJ2-7; TRBD1 agrees at 9 bases. The CDR3 is 16 amino acids. Germline V CDR1 and CDR2: LNHNV, YYDKDF (reference sequence). V lost 0 bases and J lost 3; bases outside the gene matches: 6. In DNA form, the CDR3 reads TGTGCCACCAGCAGAGATCTCCCGGGACAGGGCTACGAGCAGTACTTC. Translated, it gives CATSRDLPGQGYEQYF.

J is TRBJ2-1 and V is TRBV7-3; TRBD2 is a possible D gene (7 bases). Germline V gives CDR1 SGHTA, CDR2 FQGTGA. This CDR3 spans 15 amino acids. The V end was cut by 2 bases, the J end by 6 bases, with 14 bases between. CDR3 region: CASSLQGTNINEQFF. The CDR3 DNA reads as TGTGCCAGCAGCTTACAGGGGACTAATATCAATGAGCAGTTCTTC.

V and J are TRBV6-1 and TRBJ2-5; possibly TRBD1 for D (6 bases). The germline V gene encodes CDR1 MNHNS and CDR2 SASEGT. CDR3 length: 14 amino acids. V was pared by 7 bases and J by 0 bases, with 12 bases between. CDR3: CASTVGGNQETQYF. Written as DNA, the CDR3 is TGTGCCAGCACCGTAGGGGGAAACCAAGAGACCCAGTACTTC.

This clone came up a few times. The DNA for the CDR3 is TGTGCCAGCAGGGACTTTGGACGGAATGAAGCTTTCTTT. Its translation: CASRDFGRNEAFF. The chain carries TRBV27 and TRBJ1-1; D ambiguous. CDR3 size: 13 residues. Germline V gives CDR1 MNHEY, CDR2 SMNVEV (reference sequence). V shed 6 bases and J shed 7 bases, with 15 bases lying between them.

This chain links TRBV18 with TRBJ2-5; 8 nucleotides align to TRBD2. Per germline, CDR1 KGHSH and CDR2 LQKENI. Trimming removed 3 bases from V and 0 bases from J; junction bases left unmatched: 9. The CDR3 totals 17 residues. The CDR3 loop is CASSPAGGTWYQETQYF. In DNA form, the CDR3 reads TGTGCCAGCTCACCGGCGGGAGGCACTTGGTACCAAGAGACCCAGTACTTC.

The chain links TRBV5-5 to TRBJ1-4, with D possibly being TRBD1 (5 bases). Trimming took 0 bases from V and 7 from J, leaving 10 bases between them. The CDR3 consists of 14 residues. Germline V gene sequence: CDR1 SGHKS, CDR2 YYEKEE (reference sequence). The CDR3 region has the DNA TGTGCCAGCAGCTTGGAAAGGGGTGGTGAAAAACTGTTTTTT. It is translated as CASSLERGGEKLFF.

J is TRBJ2-5 and V is TRBV18, with D perhaps TRBD1 (5 bases). The CDR3 is made up of 14 amino acids. Looked up from germline, CDR1 is KGHSH and CDR2 is LQKENI. V lost 2 bases to trimming and J lost 4 bases, with 11 bases between them. CDR3 DNA: TGTGCCAGCTCACCAGGAGCAGGGCCAGAGACCCAGTACTTC. Encoded protein: CASSPGAGPETQYF.

The J gene is TRBJ2-7, the V gene TRBV5-1; 8 nucleotides line up with TRBD1. The CDR3 totals 16 residues. J was trimmed by 1 base and V by 4 bases; bases with no gene match: 10. Germline V gene data show CDR1 as SGHRS and CDR2 as YFSETQ. CDR3 sequence: CASSQDTGGLSYEQYF. CDR3 DNA sequence: TGCGCCAGCAGCCAGGATACAGGGGGTCTATCCTACGAGCAGTACTTC. The whole variable domain, remainder taken from reference TRBV5-1 and TRBJ2-7, is KAGVTQTPRYLIKTRGQQVTLSCSPISGHRSVSWYQQTPGQGLQFLFEYFSETQRNKGNFPGRFSGRQFSNSRSEMNVSTLELGDSALYLCASSQDTGGLSYEQYFGPGTRLTVT.

This clone came up once. The chain combines TRBV4-1 with TRBJ1-5; D is unresolved. Trimming stripped 0 bases from V and 3 bases from J, with 9 bases between. There are 15 residues in the CDR3. Per the germline V gene, CDR1 is MGHRA and CDR2 is YSYEKL. The CDR3 here is CASSQEYSYNQPQHF. Here the CDR3 DNA reads TGCGCCAGCAGCCAAGAATACAGTTACAATCAGCCCCAGCATTTT.

V and J are TRBV6-6 and TRBJ2-2, with 7 bases matching TRBD1. The ends lost 6 bases at V and 2 bases at J; junction bases unmatched: 9. CDR3 length equals 16 residues. CDR1 and CDR2 from the germline V gene are MNHNY and SVGAGI (reference sequence). The DNA for the CDR3 is TGTGCCAGCAGAGACCCCGGGACAGCTAACACCGGGGAGCTGTTTTTT. Protein product: CASRDPGTANTGELFF.

The chain links TRBV10-1 to TRBJ1-4; 10 nucleotides align to TRBD1. Germline values: CDR1 WNHNN, CDR2 SYGVQD (reference sequence). The CDR3 runs to 13 residues. Germline trimming cut 8 bases from V and 8 bases from J; bases unmatched to any gene: 5. DNA for the CDR3: TGCGCCAGCTCCGGGACAGGGGAAGAAAAACTGTTTTTT. This encodes CASSGTGEEKLFF.

The count of this clone is one. The rearrangement joins TRBV6-5 to TRBJ2-5, with 9 positions matching TRBD2. J was trimmed by 4 bases and V by 5 bases; bases with no gene match: 5. The CDR3 is 14 residues long. Germline-derived CDR1 and CDR2 are MNHEY and SVGAGI. The CDR3 DNA sequence: TGTGCCAGCAGTCCCGGGACTAGCCGAGAGACCCAGTACTTC. Its protein product is CASSPGTSRETQYF.

The rearrangement uses TRBV4-1 and TRBJ2-4; TRBD1 is a possible D gene (6 bases). Germline assignment: CDR1 MGHRA and CDR2 YSYEKL. V lost 0 bases and J lost 6, with 27 bases in between. The CDR3 runs to 20 residues. The CDR3 here is CASSQDLMLFVGQRANIQYF. CDR3 coding DNA: TGCGCCAGCAGCCAAGATCTTATGTTGTTTGTAGGACAGAGGGCAAACATTCAGTACTTC.

This sequence joins TRBV28 and TRBJ1-4, with D possibly matching TRBD1 (5 bases). The CDR3 runs to 13 residues. Germline assignment: CDR1 MDHEN and CDR2 SYDVKM. Between the trimmed V and J ends, which lost 2 bases and 6 bases, there was a span of 7 bases. In nucleotides, the CDR3 is TGTGCCAGCAGTTTAACGACAGATGAAAAACTGTTTTTT. Translated, it gives CASSLTTDEKLFF.

V and J are TRBV6-6 and TRBJ1-6, with TRBD1 identical over 8 bases. Looked up from germline, CDR1 is MNHNY and CDR2 is SVGAGI (reference sequence). The CDR3 consists of 16 residues. The ends lost 4 bases at V and 10 bases at J; junction bases unmatched: 12. CDR3 loop: CASSSRGSGGQSPLHF. CDR3 DNA sequence: TGTGCCAGCAGTTCCCGTGGGTCAGGGGGCCAATCACCCCTCCACTTT.

The genes are TRBV18 and TRBJ1-5, with TRBD1 as a possible D gene (6 bases). Per germline, CDR1 KGHSH and CDR2 LQKENI. Trimming pared 2 bases from V and 6 bases from J, leaving 17 bases between. CDR3 length: 16 residues. In DNA, the CDR3 is TGTGCCAGCTCACCAAGTCGGCAGGGGTTGGGTCAGCCCCAGCATTTT. As protein: CASSPSRQGLGQPQHF.

The rearrangement joins TRBV11-2 to TRBJ2-7, with D tentatively TRBD2 (5 bases). The CDR3 has 14 amino acids. V was trimmed by 1 base and J by 6 bases, leaving 13 bases between them. Per germline, CDR1 SGHAT and CDR2 FQNNGV. The CDR3 is CASSLGGSSSEQYF. As DNA, the CDR3 is TGTGCCAGCAGCTTAGGAGGGTCCTCGAGCGAGCAGTACTTC.

The V gene is TRBV6-1, the J gene TRBJ1-4; tentatively, D is TRBD1 (5 bases). V was pared by 1 base and J by 8 bases, with 14 bases between. CDR3 size: 15 residues. Germline loops: CDR1 MNHNS, CDR2 SASEGT. The CDR3 protein is CASSEGGGAEEKLFF. DNA of the CDR3: TGTGCCAGCAGTGAAGGGGGAGGGGCAGAAGAAAAACTGTTTTTT.

CDR3 sequence reads: CSVVSPSLSGNTIYF. The CDR3 nucleotides are TGCAGCGTTGTCTCTCCTTCACTCTCTGGAAACACCATATATTTT. This chain connects TRBV29-1 to TRBJ1-3; D is unresolved. Trimming took 4 bases from V and 0 from J, leaving 13 bases between them. The CDR3 is 15 amino acids. Germline V gene lookup returns CDR1 SQVTM and CDR2 ANQGSEA.

The genes are TRBV19 and TRBJ2-1; 7 nucleotides line up with TRBD1. CDR1 LNHDA and CDR2 SQIVND come from the germline V gene (reference sequence). V was pared by 7 bases and J by 9 bases, with 6 bases of the junction left unmatched. This CDR3 is 12 amino acids long. In nucleotides, the CDR3 is TGTGCCAGTAATAAGGGGGCAGGTGAGCAGTTCTTC. Translation gives CASNKGAGEQFF.

The J gene is TRBJ2-7, the V gene TRBV4-3; 9 nucleotides agree with TRBD1. Losses at the gene ends were 0 bases for V and 3 bases for J; bases not matched to a gene: 6. CDR3 length: 16 amino acids. Germline V gives CDR1 LGHNA, CDR2 YSLEER. The CDR3 is CASSQDARGQGYEQYF. DNA for the CDR3: TGCGCCAGCAGCCAAGATGCCCGGGGACAGGGCTACGAGCAGTACTTC.

CDR3 residues: CASSLGLGGNEKLFF. The CDR3 nucleotides are TGTGCCAGCAGCTTAGGTTTAGGAGGAAATGAAAAACTGTTTTTT. V usage is TRBV13 and J usage is TRBJ1-4, with D uncertain. Trimming removed 0 bases from V and 5 bases from J, with 10 bases in between. CDR1 and CDR2 from the germline V gene are PRHDT and FYEKMQ (reference sequence). This CDR3 is 15 amino acids long. Based on the CDR3 plus reference TRBV13 and TRBJ1-4, the full variable domain is AAGVIQSPRHLIKEKRETATLKCYPIPRHDTVYWYQQGPGQDPQFLISFYEKMQSDKGSIPDRFSAQQFSDYHSELNMSSLELGDSALYFCASSLGLGGNEKLFFGSGTQLSVL.

This CDR3 reads CASSESGTSGGYNEQFF. The CDR3 DNA follows: TGTGCCAGCAGTGAGTCTGGAACTAGCGGGGGATACAATGAGCAGTTCTTC. The genes are TRBV25-1 and TRBJ2-1; TRBD2 agrees at 11 bases. Germline CDR1 MGHDK, CDR2 SYGVNS. V lost 3 bases and J lost 4; bases outside the gene matches: 8. The CDR3 covers 17 residues.

The chain has TRBV14 and TRBJ2-2; TRBD2 agrees at 8 bases. This CDR3 is built from 16 residues. With 2 bases clipped from V and 5 bases from J, the junction kept 7 bases outside the gene matches. Germline V gene lookup returns CDR1 SGHDN and CDR2 FVKESK. The CDR3 protein is CASSQYRGGTTGELFF. DNA for the CDR3: TGTGCCAGCAGCCAATACCGGGGGGGCACGACCGGGGAGCTGTTTTTT. Complete variable domain (other parts from reference TRBV14 and TRBJ2-2): EAGVTQFPSHSVIEKGQTVTLRCDPISGHDNLYWYRRVMGKEIKFLLHFVKESKQDESGMPNNRFLAERTGGTYSTLKVQPAELEDSGVYFCASSQYRGGTTGELFFGEGSRLTVL.

The CDR3 DNA follows: TGTGCCAGCTCCCTAGGGTCCAGGGCGTTTGGGCAGTACTTC. Its protein product is CASSLGSRAFGQYF. The chain carries TRBV19 and TRBJ2-7, with D possibly being TRBD1 (5 bases). Germline V lookup: CDR1 LNHDA, CDR2 SQIVND (reference sequence). V gave up 9 bases and J gave up 9 bases, with 24 bases separating them. This CDR3 contains 14 residues.

V and J are TRBV7-9 and TRBJ1-2; D gene ambiguous. Germline CDR1 reads SEHNR; CDR2 reads FQNEAQ (reference sequence). V was clipped by 1 base and J by 8 bases, with 11 bases between them. The CDR3 is 13 residues long. The CDR3: CASSLVGRGGYTF. In DNA, the CDR3 is TGTGCCAGCAGCTTAGTTGGGCGGGGAGGCTACACCTTC.